Included here is one T cell receptor beta chain sequence, with context. This entry belongs to a study of blood T cell repertoires in COVID-19. Original data processing: Scientists estimated how many nucleated cells there were by amplifying reference gene primers. TCRdb's table, derived via immunoSEQ multiplex PCR, lists solely in-frame clones and lacks some. Clone size and the V and J calls come from that table; the DNA yielded D and trimming. The repertoire holds approximately 26,000 clones, more than 70% seen once, with around a third in the top ten. From germline, CDR1 is SGHRS and CDR2 YFSETQ. The CDR3 has 16 residues. The V end was cut by 5 bases, the J end by 0 bases, with 12 bases between.

The source is a human donor in a cohort sampled during active COVID-19. The V call is TRBV5-1, the J call TRBJ2-6; D is perhaps TRBD2 (6 bases). Material: peripheral blood. The CDR3 loop is CASRPLEGSGANVLTF. The CDR3 bases are TGCGCCAGCAGACCGTTGGAGGGCTCTGGGGCCAACGTCCTGACTTTC.